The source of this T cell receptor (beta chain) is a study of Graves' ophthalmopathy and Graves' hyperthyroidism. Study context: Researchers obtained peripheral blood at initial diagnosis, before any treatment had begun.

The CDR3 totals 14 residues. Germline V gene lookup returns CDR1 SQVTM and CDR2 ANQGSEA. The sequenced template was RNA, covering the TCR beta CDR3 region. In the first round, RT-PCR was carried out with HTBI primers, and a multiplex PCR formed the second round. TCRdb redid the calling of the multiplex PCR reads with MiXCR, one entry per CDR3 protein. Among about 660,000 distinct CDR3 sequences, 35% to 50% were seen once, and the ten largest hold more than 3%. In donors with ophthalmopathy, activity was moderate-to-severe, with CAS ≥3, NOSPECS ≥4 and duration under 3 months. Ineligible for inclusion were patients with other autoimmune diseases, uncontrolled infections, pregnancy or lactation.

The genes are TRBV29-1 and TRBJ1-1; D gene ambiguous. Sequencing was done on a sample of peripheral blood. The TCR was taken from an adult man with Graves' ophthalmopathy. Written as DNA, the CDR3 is TGCAGTCCCTTCGAAGGGATAGGGAACACTGAAGCTTTCTTT. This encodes CSPFEGIGNTEAFF.